In its sample, the clone carrying this T cell receptor beta chain was seen a few times. Produced via immunoSEQ multiplex PCR; TCRdb's table is partial and in-frame only. The table includes 95,000 to 110,000 clones, more than 75% detected once. In germline, CDR1 is SGHRS, CDR2 YFSETQ. The CDR3 runs 14 residues. V was clipped by 4 bases and J by 4 bases; unmatched bases: 4. The entry originates in a study of blood T cell repertoires in COVID-19. Study summary: T cells, B-cell-depleted T cells, or PBMCs supplied cDNA or gDNA.

The receptor's source is a human donor in a cohort sampled during active COVID-19. The V gene is TRBV5-1, the J gene TRBJ2-2; the match to TRBD1 covers 7 bases. The sequenced material came from peripheral blood. The CDR3 region is CASSTGQVTGELFF. CDR3 bases: TGCGCCAGCAGCACAGGACAGGTCACCGGGGAGCTGTTTTTT.